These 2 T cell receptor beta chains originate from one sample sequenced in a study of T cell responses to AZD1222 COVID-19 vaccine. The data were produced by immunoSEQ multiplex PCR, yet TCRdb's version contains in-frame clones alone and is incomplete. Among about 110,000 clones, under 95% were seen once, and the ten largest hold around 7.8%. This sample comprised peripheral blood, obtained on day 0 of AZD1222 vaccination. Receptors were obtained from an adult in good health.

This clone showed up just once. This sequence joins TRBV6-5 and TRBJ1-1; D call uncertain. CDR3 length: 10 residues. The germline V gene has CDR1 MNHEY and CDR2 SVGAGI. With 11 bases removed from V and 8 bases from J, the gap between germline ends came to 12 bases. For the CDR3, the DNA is TGTGCCCTAAGTCAGGCAGAAGCTTTCTTT. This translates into CALSQAEAFF.

In DNA, the CDR3 is TGTGCCAGCAGTGAAGACTGGAGGAACTCTGGAAACACCATATATTTT. It is translated as CASSEDWRNSGNTIYF. The chain carries TRBV6-1 and TRBJ1-3; D gene uncertain. Germline lookup yields CDR1 MNHNS and CDR2 SASEGT. CDR3 length: 16 amino acids. With 1 base removed from V and 0 bases from J, the gap between germline ends came to 10 bases.